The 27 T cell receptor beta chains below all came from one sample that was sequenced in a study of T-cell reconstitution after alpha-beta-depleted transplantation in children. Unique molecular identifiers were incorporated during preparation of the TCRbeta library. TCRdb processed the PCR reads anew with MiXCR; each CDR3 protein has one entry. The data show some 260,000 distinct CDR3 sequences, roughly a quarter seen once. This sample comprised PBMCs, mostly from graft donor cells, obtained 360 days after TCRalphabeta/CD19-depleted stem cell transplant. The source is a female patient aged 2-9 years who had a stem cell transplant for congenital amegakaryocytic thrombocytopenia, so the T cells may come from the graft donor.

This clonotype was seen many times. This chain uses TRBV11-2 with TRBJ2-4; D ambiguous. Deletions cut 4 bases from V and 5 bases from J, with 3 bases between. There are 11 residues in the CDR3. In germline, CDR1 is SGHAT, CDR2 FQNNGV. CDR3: CASSSQNIQYF. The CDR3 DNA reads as TGTGCCAGCAGCTCCCAAAACATTCAGTACTTC.

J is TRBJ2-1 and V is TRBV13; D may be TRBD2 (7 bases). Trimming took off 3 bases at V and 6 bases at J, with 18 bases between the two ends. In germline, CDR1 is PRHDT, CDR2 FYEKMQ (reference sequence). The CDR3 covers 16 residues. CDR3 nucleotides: TGTGCCAGCAGCTTGGCCCCCTGGCGGGGGCGCAATGAGCAGTTCTTC. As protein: CASSLAPWRGRNEQFF.

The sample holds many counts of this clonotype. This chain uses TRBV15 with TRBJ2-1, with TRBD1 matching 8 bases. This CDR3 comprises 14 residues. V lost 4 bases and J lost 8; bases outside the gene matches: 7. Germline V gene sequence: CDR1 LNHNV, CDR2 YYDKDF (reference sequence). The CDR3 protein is CATSNRQGFDEQFF. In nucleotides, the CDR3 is TGTGCCACCAGCAATAGACAGGGGTTCGATGAGCAGTTCTTC.

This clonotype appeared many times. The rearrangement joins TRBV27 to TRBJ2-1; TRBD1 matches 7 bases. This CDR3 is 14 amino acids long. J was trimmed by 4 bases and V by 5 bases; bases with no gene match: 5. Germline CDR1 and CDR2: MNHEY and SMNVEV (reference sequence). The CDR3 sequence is CASSRGQGYNEQFF. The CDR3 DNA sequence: TGTGCCAGCAGTAGGGGGCAGGGGTACAATGAGCAGTTCTTC.

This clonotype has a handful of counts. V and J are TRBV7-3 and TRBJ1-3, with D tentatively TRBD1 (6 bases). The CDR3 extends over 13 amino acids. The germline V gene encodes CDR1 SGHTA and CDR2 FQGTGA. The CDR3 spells CAPTAGAGNTIYF. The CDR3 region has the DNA TGTGCACCGACGGCAGGGGCTGGAAACACCATATATTTT.

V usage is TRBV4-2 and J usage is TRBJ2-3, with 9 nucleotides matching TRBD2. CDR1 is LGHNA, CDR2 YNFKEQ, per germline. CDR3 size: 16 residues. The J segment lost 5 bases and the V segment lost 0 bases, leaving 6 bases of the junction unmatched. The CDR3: CASSQEAGGPGDTQYF. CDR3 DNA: TGTGCCAGCAGCCAAGAGGCGGGAGGGCCGGGAGATACGCAGTATTTT.

CDR3 residues: CSARRAGGAYNEQFF. The CDR3 DNA sequence: TGCAGTGCTAGAAGAGCGGGGGGTGCCTACAATGAGCAGTTCTTC. V usage is TRBV20-1 and J usage is TRBJ2-1; TRBD2 matches at 9 bases. Unmatched junction bases numbered 4, after V lost 2 bases and J lost 2 bases. The CDR3 has 15 residues. Germline CDR1 reads DFQATT; CDR2 reads SNEGSKA (reference sequence).

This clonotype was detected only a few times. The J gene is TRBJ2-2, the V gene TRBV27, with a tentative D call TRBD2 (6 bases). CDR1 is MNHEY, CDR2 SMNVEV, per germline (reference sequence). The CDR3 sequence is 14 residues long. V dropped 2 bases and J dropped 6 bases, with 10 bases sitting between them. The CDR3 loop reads CASSLMSGAGELFF. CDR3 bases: TGTGCCAGCAGTTTAATGTCGGGGGCCGGGGAGCTGTTTTTT.

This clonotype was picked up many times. The CDR3 region is CASSLVQGTGYGYTF. CDR3 DNA: TGCGCCAGCAGCTTGGTGCAGGGGACAGGCTATGGCTACACCTTC. The rearrangement links TRBV5-1 to TRBJ1-2, with TRBD1 identical over 8 bases. CDR3 length: 15 amino acids. J lost 4 bases, V lost 0 bases, and 5 bases had no gene match. Germline V gives CDR1 SGHRS, CDR2 YFSETQ.

The DNA for the CDR3 is TGCAGTGCTAGATTTTGGACAGGGGGCTCACCCCTCCACTTT. Translated: CSARFWTGGSPLHF. The V call is TRBV20-1, the J call TRBJ1-6, with 11 bases identical to TRBD1. Germline V gene sequence: CDR1 DFQATT, CDR2 SNEGSKA (reference sequence). The CDR3 is made up of 14 amino acids. After removal of 2 bases from V and 10 bases from J, the junction contained 4 bases not matched to a gene.

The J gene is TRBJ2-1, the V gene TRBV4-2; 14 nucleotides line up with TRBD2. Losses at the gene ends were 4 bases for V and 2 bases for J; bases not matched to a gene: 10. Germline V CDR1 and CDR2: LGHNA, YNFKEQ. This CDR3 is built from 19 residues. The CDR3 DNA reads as TGTGCCAGCAGCCCCTGGGGGGGACTAGCGGGGGACCCCTACAATGAGCAGTTCTTC. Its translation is CASSPWGGLAGDPYNEQFF.

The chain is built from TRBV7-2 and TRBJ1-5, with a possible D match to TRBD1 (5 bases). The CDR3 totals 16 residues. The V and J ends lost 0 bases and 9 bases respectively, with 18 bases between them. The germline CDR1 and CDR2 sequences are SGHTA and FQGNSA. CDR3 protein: CASSLAQRKTGPPQHF. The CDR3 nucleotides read TGTGCCAGCAGCTTAGCGCAAAGGAAAACAGGTCCGCCCCAGCATTTT. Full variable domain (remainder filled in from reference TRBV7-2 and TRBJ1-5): GAGVSQSPSNKVTEKGKDVELRCDPISGHTALYWYRQSLGQGLEFLIYFQGNSAPDKSGLPSDRFSAERTGGSVSTLTIQRTQQEDSAVYLCASSLAQRKTGPPQHFGDGTRLSIL.

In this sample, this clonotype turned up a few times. CDR3 protein: CASSPGFGNTIYF. The CDR3 DNA reads as TGTGCCAGCAGTCCGGGTTTTGGAAACACCATATATTTT. The chain employs TRBV3-1 and TRBJ1-3; D unresolved. The CDR3 is made up of 13 amino acids. V shed 6 bases and J shed 3 bases, with 9 bases lying between them. The germline V gene has CDR1 LGHDT and CDR2 YNNKEL (reference sequence). Based on the CDR3 plus reference TRBV3-1 and TRBJ1-3, the full variable domain is DTAVSQTPKYLVTQMGNDKSIKCEQNLGHDTMYWYKQDSKKFLKIMFSYNNKELIINETVPNRFSPKSPDKAHLNLHINSLELGDSAVYFCASSPGFGNTIYFGEGSWLTVV.

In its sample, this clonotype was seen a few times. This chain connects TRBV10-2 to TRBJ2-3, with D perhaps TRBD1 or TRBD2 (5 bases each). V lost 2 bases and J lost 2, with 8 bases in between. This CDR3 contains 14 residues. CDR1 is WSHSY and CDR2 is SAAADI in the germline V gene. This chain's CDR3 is CASSETGLTDTQYF. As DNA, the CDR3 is TGCGCCAGCAGTGAGACAGGACTCACAGATACGCAGTATTTT.

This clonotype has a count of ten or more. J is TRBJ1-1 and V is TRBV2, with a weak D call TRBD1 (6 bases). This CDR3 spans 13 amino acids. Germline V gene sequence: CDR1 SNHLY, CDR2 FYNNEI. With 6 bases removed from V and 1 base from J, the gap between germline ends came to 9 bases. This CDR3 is CASRPTGNTEAFF. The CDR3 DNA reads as TGTGCCAGCAGGCCGACAGGGAACACTGAAGCTTTCTTT.

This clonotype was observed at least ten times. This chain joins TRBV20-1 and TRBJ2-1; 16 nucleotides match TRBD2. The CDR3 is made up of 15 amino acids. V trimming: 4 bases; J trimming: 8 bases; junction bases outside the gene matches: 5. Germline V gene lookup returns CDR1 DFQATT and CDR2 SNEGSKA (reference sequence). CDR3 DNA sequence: TGCAGTGCTATCCCGGGACTAGCGGGGGGGCATGAGCAGTTCTTC. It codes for CSAIPGLAGGHEQFF.

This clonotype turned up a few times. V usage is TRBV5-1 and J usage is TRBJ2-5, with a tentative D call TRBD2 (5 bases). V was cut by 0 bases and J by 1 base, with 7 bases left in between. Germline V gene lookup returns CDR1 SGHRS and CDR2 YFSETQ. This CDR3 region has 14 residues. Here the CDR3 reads CASSLGGFQETQYF. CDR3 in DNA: TGCGCCAGCAGCTTGGGAGGGTTCCAAGAGACCCAGTACTTC.

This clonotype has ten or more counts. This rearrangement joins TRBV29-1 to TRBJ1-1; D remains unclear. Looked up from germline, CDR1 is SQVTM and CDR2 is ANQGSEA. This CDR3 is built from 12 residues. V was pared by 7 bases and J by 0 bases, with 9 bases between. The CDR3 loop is CSALIVNTEAFF. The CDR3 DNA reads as TGCAGCGCCCTTATAGTGAACACTGAAGCTTTCTTT.

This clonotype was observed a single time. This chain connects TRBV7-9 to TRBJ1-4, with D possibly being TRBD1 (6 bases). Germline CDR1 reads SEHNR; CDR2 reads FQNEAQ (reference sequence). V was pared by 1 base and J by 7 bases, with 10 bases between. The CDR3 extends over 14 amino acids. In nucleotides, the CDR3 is TGTGCCAGCAGCTTAGTCCAGGGGAGTGAAAAACTGTTTTTT. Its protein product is CASSLVQGSEKLFF.

As DNA, the CDR3 is TGCAGTGCTAGTCGGGGCCATTCCGGGACATCCATTTCCTACAATGAGCAGTTCTTC. Translated: CSASRGHSGTSISYNEQFF. The genes are TRBV20-1 and TRBJ2-1, with D possibly matching TRBD1 (6 bases). There are 19 residues in the CDR3. The germline gives CDR1 DFQATT, CDR2 SNEGSKA (reference sequence). V was trimmed by 3 bases and J by 1 base, leaving 25 bases between them.

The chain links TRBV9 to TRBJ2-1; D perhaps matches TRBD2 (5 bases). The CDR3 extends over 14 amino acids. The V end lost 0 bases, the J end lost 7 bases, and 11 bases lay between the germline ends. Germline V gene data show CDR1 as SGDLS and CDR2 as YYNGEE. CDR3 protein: CASSVDPRGNEQFF. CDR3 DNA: TGTGCCAGCAGCGTAGATCCTCGGGGAAATGAGCAGTTCTTC.

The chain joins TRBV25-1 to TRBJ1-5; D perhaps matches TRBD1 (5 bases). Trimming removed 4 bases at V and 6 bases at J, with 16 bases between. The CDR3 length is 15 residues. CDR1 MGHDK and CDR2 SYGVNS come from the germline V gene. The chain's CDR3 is CASSVRVTGGQPQHF. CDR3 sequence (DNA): TGTGCCAGCAGTGTAAGGGTCACGGGGGGTCAGCCCCAGCATTTT.

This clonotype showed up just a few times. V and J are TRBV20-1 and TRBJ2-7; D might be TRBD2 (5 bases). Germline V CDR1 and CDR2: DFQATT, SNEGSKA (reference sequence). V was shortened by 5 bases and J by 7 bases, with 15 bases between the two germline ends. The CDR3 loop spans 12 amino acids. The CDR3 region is CSAGLGPREQYF. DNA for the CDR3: TGCAGTGCTGGACTCGGCCCGAGAGAGCAGTACTTC.

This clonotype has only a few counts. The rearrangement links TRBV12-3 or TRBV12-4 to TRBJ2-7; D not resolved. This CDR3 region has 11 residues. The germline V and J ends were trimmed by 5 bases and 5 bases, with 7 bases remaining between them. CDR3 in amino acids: CASSGEDEQYF. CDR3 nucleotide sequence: TGTGCCAGCAGTGGAGAAGACGAGCAGTACTTC.

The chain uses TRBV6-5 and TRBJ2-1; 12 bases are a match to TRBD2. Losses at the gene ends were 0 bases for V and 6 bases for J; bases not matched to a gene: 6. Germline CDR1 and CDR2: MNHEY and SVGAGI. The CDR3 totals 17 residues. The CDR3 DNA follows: TGTGCCAGCAGTTACTCCCAAGGACTAGCGGGAACCAATGAGCAGTTCTTC. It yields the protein CASSYSQGLAGTNEQFF.

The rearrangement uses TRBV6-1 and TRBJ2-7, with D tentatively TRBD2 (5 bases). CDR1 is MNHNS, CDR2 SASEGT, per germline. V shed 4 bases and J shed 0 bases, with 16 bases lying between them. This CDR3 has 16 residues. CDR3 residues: CASSGGAGSLSYEQYF. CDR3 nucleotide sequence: TGTGCCAGCAGTGGGGGTGCTGGGAGCCTCTCCTACGAGCAGTACTTC.

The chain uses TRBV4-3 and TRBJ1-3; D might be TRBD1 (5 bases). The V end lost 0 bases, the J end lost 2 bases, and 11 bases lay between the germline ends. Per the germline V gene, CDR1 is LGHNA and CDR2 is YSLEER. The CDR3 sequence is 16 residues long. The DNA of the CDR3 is TGCGCCAGCAGCCAAGAACCAGGGTCCCCTGGAAACACCATATATTTT. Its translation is CASSQEPGSPGNTIYF.